The 3 T cell receptor beta chains below come from one sample, sequenced in a study of control samples from healthy donors and cancer patients. Clones were sequenced by immunoSEQ multiplex PCR, and TCRdb holds only the in-frame ones, with some missing. The data contain 80,000 or so clones, about 93% of them singletons. The specimen sequenced was blood. Receptor source: a woman between 40 and 55 years old in good health.

This clone was seen only once. V usage is TRBV6-5 and J usage is TRBJ1-6; D ambiguous. The CDR3 runs 12 residues. Germline V gene data show CDR1 as MNHEY and CDR2 as SVGAGI. Between the trimmed V and J ends, which lost 6 bases and 9 bases, there was a span of 9 bases. CDR3 region: CASRPLGSPLHF. DNA of the CDR3: TGTGCCAGCAGACCCCTTGGTTCACCCCTCCACTTT.

The rearrangement joins TRBV27 to TRBJ2-5; D uncertain. The CDR3 has 13 amino acids. The V gene lost 3 bases and the J gene lost 5 bases, with 10 bases spanning the gap. Germline values: CDR1 MNHEY, CDR2 SMNVEV (reference sequence). CDR3 protein: CASSLSRRETQYF. CDR3 in DNA: TGTGCCAGCAGTTTGTCTCGACGGGAGACCCAGTACTTC.

The chain is built from TRBV28 and TRBJ1-4; a weak D match, TRBD1 (5 bases). Trimming stripped 6 bases from V and 8 bases from J, with 19 bases between. Germline lookup yields CDR1 MDHEN and CDR2 SYDVKM. The CDR3 spans 15 residues. The CDR3 region is CASSLRGLTREKLFF. CDR3 DNA: TGTGCCAGCAGCCTAAGGGGCCTCACGCGGGAAAAACTGTTTTTT.